This paragraph reports one T cell receptor beta chain. Germline loops: CDR1 SNHLY, CDR2 FYNNEI. The CDR3 consists of 12 residues. V gave up 4 bases and J gave up 5 bases; unmatched junction bases: 0. Sequencing was performed with immunoSEQ multiplex PCR; in TCRdb, only in-frame clones are kept and a portion is missing. The profile shows fewer than 40,000 clones, approximately 80% of them singletons. The record originates from a study of OX40 agonist ivuxolimab in advanced cancers. Study in general: Ivuxolimab, which patients received intravenously every 2 weeks, was dosed at 0.01 to 10 mg/kg. One hepatocellular carcinoma and a couple of cutaneous melanoma patients partially responded.

The J gene is TRBJ1-2, the V gene TRBV2, with TRBD1 matching 8 bases. The material was CD4+ or CD8+ T cells sorted from blood, obtained in a trial of the OX40 agonist ivuxolimab. This receptor was obtained from an adult with an advanced solid tumor such as melanoma, head and neck, liver or kidney cancer. As DNA, the CDR3 is TGTGCCAGCAGTGGGACAGGGTATGGCTACACCTTC. This gives the protein CASSGTGYGYTF. Supplemented by reference TRBV2 and TRBJ1-2, the full variable domain reads EPEVTQTPSHQVTQMGQEVILRCVPISNHLYFYWYRQILGQKVEFLVSFYNNEISEKSEIFDDQFSVERPDGSNFTLKIRSTKLEDSAMYFCASSGTGYGYTFGSGTRLTVV.